This entry lists 3 T cell receptor beta chains sequenced from one sample in a study of blood T cells in healthy people across ages. With a J-beta primer mix and a sample-barcoded 5' primer, a second PCR ran about 7 to 12 cycles. One entry per CDR3 protein results from TCRdb running MiXCR on the 5' RACE reads. The data contain roughly 500,000 distinct CDR3 sequences, 25% to 30% of them singletons. Input material: blood. These receptors were taken from a woman in her sixties or seventies in good health.

A remark on this clonotype: Possible read error: a much larger clone is one base away. It is likely a read error, because the conserved phenylalanine at the end of the CDR3 is missing. V usage is TRBV29-1 and J usage is TRBJ2-5; D perhaps matches TRBD2 (5 bases). The J call is doubtful: the DNA matches TRBJ2-7 better. Germline-derived CDR1 and CDR2 are SQVTM and ANQGSEA. The CDR3 covers 11 residues. CDR3 region: CSVETTDEQYC. CDR3 DNA sequence: TGCAGCGTTGAGACTACGGACGAGCAGTACTGC.

The rearrangement uses TRBV6-1 and TRBJ1-2; D is undetermined. V lost 6 bases, J lost 4 bases, and 15 bases lay in between. Germline V CDR1 and CDR2: MNHNS, SASEGT. The CDR3 covers 14 residues. CDR3 sequence: CASRKTGSTYGYTF. DNA of the CDR3: TGTGCCAGCAGAAAGACTGGCTCGACCTATGGCTACACCTTC.

Only a few counts were recorded for this clonotype. V and J are TRBV24-1 and TRBJ2-3; maybe TRBD1 (5 bases). This CDR3 has 20 residues. Germline CDR1 reads KGHDR; CDR2 reads SFDVKD. Trimming pared 4 bases from V and 1 base from J, leaving 26 bases between. The CDR3 loop reads CATSDRKVGAQGEGTDTQYF. CDR3 coding DNA: TGTGCCACCAGTGACCGCAAGGTTGGGGCTCAAGGCGAAGGCACAGATACGCAGTATTTT.